One and the same sample provided the 20 T cell receptor beta chains below, sequenced in a study of human T cells and chemical hapten exposure. Time point reported: patch test 1, 2 weeks after DPC sensitization. Treatment defined: therapeutic diphenylcyclopropenone sensitization with weekly scalp DPC. Each CDR3 protein is one row after TCRdb ran MiXCR on the RACE reads. This table has around 120,000 distinct CDR3 sequences, roughly an eighth appearing once. Material: whole blood, obtained in connection with sensitization to the hapten diphenylcyclopropenone (DPC). These receptors were obtained from a man aged 18-30 years with alopecia areata. Some clones in this sample may be carry-over from other donors' samples.

This clonotype was counted only a few times. The chain links TRBV6-4 to TRBJ2-3, with a tentative D call TRBD2 (6 bases). Germline CDR1 is MRHNA and CDR2 is SNTAGT. This CDR3 has 16 residues. V was pared by 0 bases and J by 0 bases, with 10 bases between. The CDR3 region is CASSDSPGGSTDTQYF. CDR3 DNA sequence: TGTGCCAGCAGTGACTCTCCCGGGGGAAGCACAGATACGCAGTATTTT.

This sequence joins TRBV6-5 and TRBJ2-3; TRBD1 aligns across 8 bases. Trimming removed 0 bases from V and 2 bases from J; junction bases left unmatched: 4. Germline V gene lookup returns CDR1 MNHEY and CDR2 SVGAGI. The CDR3 has 16 residues. CDR3 loop: CASSYSTDRATDTQYF. The CDR3 DNA reads as TGTGCCAGCAGTTACTCGACGGACAGGGCCACAGATACGCAGTATTTT.

The genes are TRBV10-3 and TRBJ2-2; 8 bases match TRBD2. Trimming at V came to 7 bases and at J to 6 bases, leaving 1 base not matched to a gene. The CDR3 length is 12 residues. Germline V CDR1 and CDR2: ENHRY, SYGVKD. Written as DNA, the CDR3 is TGTGCCATCAAGCGGGGGTCCGGGGAGCTGTTTTTT. Its translation: CAIKRGSGELFF.

This clonotype was recorded at least ten times. This sequence joins TRBV11-3 and TRBJ2-3, with TRBD1 identical over 8 bases. The V gene's germline CDR1 is SGHNT and CDR2 YENEEA. The ends lost 4 bases at V and 4 bases at J; junction bases unmatched: 4. The CDR3 totals 14 residues. The CDR3 sequence: CASSSGQAADTQYF. As DNA, the CDR3 is TGTGCCAGCAGCTCGGGACAGGCAGCAGATACGCAGTATTTT.

V and J are TRBV6-4 and TRBJ2-3, with TRBD2 matching 8 bases. After removal of 3 bases from V and 1 base from J, the junction contained 3 bases not matched to a gene. The CDR3 runs 15 residues. Germline V gene sequence: CDR1 MRHNA, CDR2 SNTAGT. CDR3 sequence reads: CASSEKLAGTDTQYF. CDR3 coding DNA: TGTGCCAGCAGTGAGAAACTAGCGGGCACAGATACGCAGTATTTT.

Comment on this clonotype: At one end the junction does not follow the germline gene, possibly because of a read error. The rearrangement uses TRBV7-8 and TRBJ2-3; no reliable D call. CDR1 is SGHVS and CDR2 is FQNEAQ in the germline V gene. CDR3 size: 16 residues. CDR3 sequence reads: CASSTQGRASTETQYF. The DNA for the CDR3 is TGTGCCAGCAGCACCCAAGGGCGCGCCAGCACAGAGACGCAGTATTTT.

Concerning this clonotype itself: A read error may be the cause here, since a much bigger clone is one base away. The rearrangement uses TRBV7-9 and TRBJ2-3, with 8 bases lining up with TRBD1. The CDR3 has 17 amino acids. Germline CDR1 is SEHNR and CDR2 is FQNEAQ (reference sequence). CDR3 bases: TGTGCCAGCAGCGTCTACAGGGGGTACCTTAGCACAGATTCGCAGTATTTT. This gives the protein CASSVYRGYLSTDSQYF.

This clonotype was picked up many times. This chain links TRBV9 with TRBJ1-1; the match to TRBD1 covers 8 bases. Germline values: CDR1 SGDLS, CDR2 YYNGEE. CDR3 size: 15 residues. V dropped 0 bases and J dropped 4; count of bases not matched to a gene: 5. The CDR3 coding sequence is TGTGCCAGCAGCGTAGAAGGGACAGGAACCACTGAAGCTTTCTTT. It is translated as CASSVEGTGTTEAFF.

The V gene is TRBV10-3, the J gene TRBJ2-3; 12 positions agree with TRBD2. CDR1 and CDR2 (germline): ENHRY, SYGVKD. Trimming removed 5 bases from V and 4 bases from J; junction bases left unmatched: 1. The CDR3 consists of 14 residues. The CDR3 bases are TGTGCCATCAGTACTAGCGGGGGGTCAGATACGCAGTATTTT. Its protein product is CAISTSGGSDTQYF.

The V and J genes are TRBV12-3 or TRBV12-4 and TRBJ2-5, with 12 bases that match TRBD1. With 6 bases clipped from V and 5 bases from J, the junction kept 4 bases outside the gene matches. The CDR3 totals 14 residues. CDR3 sequence: CASRGTGGAETQYF. The CDR3 coding sequence is TGTGCCAGCAGGGGGACAGGGGGCGCGGAGACCCAGTACTTC.

Worth noting for this clonotype: This could be a read error, since a much larger clone is one nucleotide away. The chain couples TRBV3-1 to TRBJ2-1; a possible D gene is TRBD1 (5 bases). Germline CDR1 LGHDT, CDR2 YNNKEL (reference sequence). Trimming left V 0 bases short and J 8 bases short, with 8 bases between. The CDR3 consists of 13 residues. CDR3 residues: CASSQDRVDEQFF. The DNA for the CDR3 is TGTGCCAGCAGCCAAGACAGGGTCGATGAGCAGTTCTTC.

The V gene is TRBV7-9, the J gene TRBJ1-1; D is ambiguous. Trimming left V 1 base short and J 7 bases short, with 4 bases between. CDR1 is SEHNR and CDR2 is FQNEAQ in the germline V gene (reference sequence). The length of the CDR3 is 11 residues. The CDR3 reads CASSLVFEAFF. The CDR3 DNA sequence: TGTGCCAGCAGCTTAGTTTTTGAAGCTTTCTTT.

This clonotype was recorded at least ten times. The DNA of the CDR3 is TGTGCCAGCAGTGACGACAGGGGTCACACAGATACGCAGTATTTT. Encoded protein: CASSDDRGHTDTQYF. The chain carries TRBV12-3 or TRBV12-4 and TRBJ2-3; 8 nucleotides line up with TRBD1. This CDR3 is 15 amino acids long. Trimming cost V 5 bases and J 2 bases; bases outside gene matches: 6.

The chain combines TRBV6-2 or TRBV6-3 with TRBJ2-6; TRBD1 is a possible D gene (5 bases). CDR1 is MNHEY, CDR2 SVGEGT, per germline. Trimming removed 0 bases from V and 2 bases from J, with 14 bases in between. The CDR3 has 18 amino acids. CDR3: CASSYSHLGLTGANVLTF. In DNA form, the CDR3 reads TGTGCCAGCAGTTACTCTCACTTGGGGCTGACTGGGGCCAACGTCCTGACTTTC.

The rearrangement joins TRBV27 to TRBJ2-1; TRBD2 might be the D (5 bases). Germline V gene data show CDR1 as MNHEY and CDR2 as SMNVEV (reference sequence). CDR3 length equals 15 residues. Trimming cost V 6 bases and J 0 bases, with 12 bases left between them. CDR3 bases: TGTGCCAGCAGGGCCCGAGGGAGCTCCTACAATGAGCAGTTCTTC. Its translation: CASRARGSSYNEQFF.

This clonotype appeared many times. DNA for the CDR3: TGTGCCAGCAGCTTAATAGGGGCTTCAGGCGAGACCCAGTACTTC. The encoded protein is CASSLIGASGETQYF. The chain joins TRBV11-2 to TRBJ2-5, with D possibly matching TRBD1 (5 bases). V gave up 2 bases and J gave up 5 bases, with 15 bases separating them. The CDR3 is made up of 15 amino acids. Germline CDR1 and CDR2: SGHAT and FQNNGV.

The J gene is TRBJ2-3, the V gene TRBV4-3; either TRBD1 or TRBD2 may supply D (7 bases each). The germline gives CDR1 LGHNA, CDR2 YSLEER. The V end lost 4 bases, the J end lost 7 bases, and 18 bases lay between the germline ends. The CDR3 consists of 15 residues. The CDR3 region is CASSPQAGGENTQYF. The CDR3 DNA reads TGCGCCAGCAGCCCCCAGGCAGGGGGGGAGAATACGCAGTATTTT.

V and J are TRBV11-2 and TRBJ2-2, with 7 bases lining up with TRBD1. V was pared by 3 bases and J by 5 bases, with 3 bases of the junction left unmatched. Germline CDR1 is SGHAT and CDR2 is FQNNGV. The CDR3 loop spans 14 amino acids. CDR3 amino acids: CASSLTGRTGELFF. In nucleotides, the CDR3 is TGTGCCAGCAGCTTGACAGGGAGAACCGGGGAGCTGTTTTTT.

This clonotype showed up many times. The J gene is TRBJ2-3, the V gene TRBV7-7; TRBD2 matches 12 bases. The V and J ends lost 4 bases and 3 bases, in that order; junction bases with no gene match: 2. CDR3 length: 15 residues. Germline V gene sequence: CDR1 SSHAT, CDR2 FNYEAQ (reference sequence). This chain's CDR3 is CASSSGLAGTDTQYF. The DNA for the CDR3 is TGTGCCAGCAGCTCAGGACTAGCGGGGACAGATACGCAGTATTTT. The whole variable domain, remainder taken from reference TRBV7-7 and TRBJ2-3, is GAGVSQSPRYKVTKRGQDVTLRCDPISSHATLYWYQQALGQGPEFLTYFNYEAQPDKSGLPSDRFSAERPEGSISTLTIQRTEQRDSAMYRCASSSGLAGTDTQYFGPGTRLTVL.

The chain has TRBV7-9 and TRBJ1-1; 9 positions match TRBD1. The V gene end was trimmed by 4 bases and the J gene end by 5 bases; junction bases not matched to a gene: 5. CDR3 length: 14 amino acids. CDR1 is SEHNR, CDR2 FQNEAQ, per germline (reference sequence). The CDR3 bases are TGTGCCAGCAGCTGGACAGGGGACGGGACTGAAGCTTTCTTT. This sequence encodes CASSWTGDGTEAFF.